This entry features one T cell receptor beta chain sequence. The clone's antigen remains unknown. No base-level quality is on record; no much larger clone is a single base apart. For CDR1 and CDR2, the germline V gene (reference sequence) lists SGHKS and YYEKEE. The V and J ends are trimmed by 4 bases and 8 bases, leaving 14 bases between them. Reading from cysteine to phenylalanine, the CDR3 counts 13 amino acids. Only the CDR3 region is kept as DNA, spanning 39 bases read in frame from base 1. The record originates from a study of response to subunit inactivated influenza vaccine (dated by TCRdb to about 2018). Regarding the research as a whole: Deep quantitative profiling of the T cell receptor repertoire was used in the study to follow responses to a trivalent subunit inactivated influenza vaccine. Here is what the overall study found, with its caveats: It was suggested by the authors that each seasonal influenza vaccination may recruit only a limited number of new T cells.

The library was made by RT-PCR. Instrument used: Illumina HiSeq 2500. TCRdb reprocessed the public reads (quality trimming at Q25 with fastp, clone calling with MiXCR) and kept in-frame beta chains. Rows with a matching CDR3 protein are joined into one entry that keeps the most common DNA and genes. The table for this sample lists 800,000 or so distinct CDR3 sequences; less than 25% of them were counted only once. 10% of the sample rests with the top ten. Sequencing used PBMCs from blood, obtained 4 to 6 days after vaccination. The source is a man aged 45-60 years who received an inactivated influenza vaccine. Donor details come from another sample of the same person, matched by shared clones. The sequence joins TRBV5-5 to TRBJ2-3; a tentative D call is TRBD2 (6 bases match). The DNA reads TGTGCCAGCAGCCCGGGACCGGAGGGTACGCAGTATTTT. The resulting protein is CASSPGPEGTQYF. Reference TRBV5-5 and TRBJ2-3 genes cover what lies past the CDR3, so the full variable domain is DAGVTQSPTHLIKTRGQQVTLRCSPISGHKSVSWYQQVLGQGPQFIFQYYEKEERGRGNFPDRFSARQFPNYSSELNVNALLLGDSALYLCASSPGPEGTQYFGPGTRLTVL.